The present TCR beta chain was sequenced within a study of spatial heterogeneity in lung cancer. The wider study: When available, follow-up PBMC samples taken a median of roughly 2 years after resection were sequenced.

This CDR3 is 15 amino acids long. CDR1 and CDR2 (germline): KGHSH, LQKENI. V lost 3 bases and J 10 bases, leaving 19 bases between the germline ends. Specified time point: blood at routine non-recurrence follow-up after resection. The sequenced material consisted of unsorted whole RNA from tumor, nontumor lung or frozen PBMC. TCRdb redid the calling of the 5' RACE reads with MiXCR, one entry per CDR3 protein. The repertoire holds 100,000 to 120,000 distinct CDR3 sequences, with more than 10% as singletons. This clonotype was seen a few times. The genes are TRBV18 and TRBJ2-4; D might be TRBD1 or TRBD2, each matching 5 bases. The source of this sequence is a female donor with early-stage non-small cell lung cancer. Sample: PBMCs, taken at follow-up. CDR3 in DNA: TGTGCCAGCTCACCGCCTACACCGGGACCACGAATTCAGTACTTC. It codes for CASSPPTPGPRIQYF.